In this sample, the clone carrying this T cell receptor (beta chain) turned up a few times. Its specificity is unknown. This specimen belongs to a study of T cell repertoires in cytomegalovirus infection. One entry per CDR3 protein results from TCRdb running MiXCR on the reads. The sample includes roughly 500,000 distinct CDR3 sequences, about 44% of them seen just once. Overall study findings and caveats: Frequencies of public TCR beta families were cumulated, and this identified carriers of CMV plus the relevant HLA. The study found HLA-C-restricted CMV-specific TCR beta clonotypes dominating the ex vivo response.

This CDR3 is built from 17 residues. Looked up from germline, CDR1 is SEHNR and CDR2 is FQNEAQ (reference sequence). Unmatched junction bases numbered 6, after V lost 2 bases and J lost 0 bases. The specimen comprised cultured PBMCs, sampled from culture after CMV antigen stimulation. The sequence came from a human donor in good health (CMV status not recorded). Some clones in this sample may be carry-over from other donors' samples. The V call is TRBV7-9, the J call TRBJ2-1, with TRBD2 matching 8 bases. CDR3 nucleotide sequence: TGTGCCAGCAGCTTAAGCGCGGGGGGCCTCTCCTACAATGAGCAGTTCTTC. Its translation: CASSLSAGGLSYNEQFF.